The rows below give T cell receptor beta chains drawn from one sample of a study of shared clonotypes between healthy human individuals. Using immunoSEQ multiplex PCR, the repertoire was profiled, and TCRdb retains in-frame clones only, with some absent. The sample contains a few million clones, approximately 95% of which appear only once. What was sequenced was naive CD4+ T cells sorted from blood. The receptors were gathered from a man younger than 35 in good health. Each CDR3 is given without its conserved first and last residue.

j_call v_call cdr3_aa
TRBJ2-7 TRBV5-6 ASSSARSAGEQY
TRBJ2-1 TRBV9 ASSVETSGEQF
TRBJ2-1 TRBV29-1 SVEERRYNEQF
TRBJ1-2 TRBV11-2 ASSLEVQSYGYT
TRBJ2-3 TRBV28 ASTVGVAGRTDTQY
TRBJ2-7 TRBV5-1 ASSPTSGYEQY
TRBJ1-1 TRBV5-1 ASVGIDRMNTEAF
TRBJ1-1 TRBV5-1 ASSSSPEINTEAF
TRBJ1-5 TRBV6-6 ASSREPDRTNQPQH
TRBJ2-3 TRBV7-9 ASSYSDGTDTQY
TRBJ2-7 TRBV15 ATSRATGRSYEQY
TRBJ1-5 TRBV5-6 ASSRTFSNQPQH
TRBJ2-3 TRBV30 AWSVHGAADTQY
TRBJ2-3 TRBV13 ASSLGLAADTQY
TRBJ2-7 TRBV6-6 ASSNSGGSSYEQY
TRBJ1-1 TRBV4-1 ASSPIPGRGTTEAF
TRBJ2-6 TRBV7-9 ASGPGLLPPGANVLT
TRBJ1-1 TRBV28 ASTMTGYGSTEAF
TRBJ2-1 TRBV5-1 ASSADRVEYNEQF
TRBJ2-7 TRBV5-1 ASSLDLYEQY
TRBJ1-2 TRBV5-6 ASSSPGWIRDYGYT
TRBJ2-5 TRBV7-2 ASSLAFSASGRAQETQY
TRBJ1-4 TRBV4-2 ASSQGTGPYRGNEKLF
TRBJ2-5 TRBV5-1 ASSLVIGNQETQY
TRBJ2-4 TRBV30 AWKPGPSLNIQY
TRBJ2-5 TRBV7-9 ASRRPVADAKETQY